This T cell receptor beta chain emerged from a study of CD4+ T cells in melanoma. Profiled with immunoSEQ multiplex PCR; TCRdb holds only in-frame clones, not every one. This sample has roughly 120,000 clones; 80% to 95% occur once, and the top ten carry 3% to 4%. CDR3 length equals 16 residues. Trimming removed 0 bases at V and 4 bases at J, with 16 bases between. CDR1 and CDR2 from the germline V gene are LGHNA and YSLEER. As regards this clone: Its target is unknown.

Overall study results and limits: Reportedly, melanoma neoantigen-specific CD4+ T cells showed varied differentiation states. A reported correlation linked neoantigen-specific CD4+ T cells to CD8+, macrophage and B cell function.

The sample consisted of peripheral blood. The clonotype originates from a human donor with melanoma. The chain combines TRBV4-3 with TRBJ2-7, with a possible D match to TRBD2 (6 bases). This CDR3 reads CASSQDIAGTGYEQYF. In DNA form, the CDR3 reads TGCGCCAGCAGCCAAGATATTGCGGGGACGGGTTACGAGCAGTACTTC.